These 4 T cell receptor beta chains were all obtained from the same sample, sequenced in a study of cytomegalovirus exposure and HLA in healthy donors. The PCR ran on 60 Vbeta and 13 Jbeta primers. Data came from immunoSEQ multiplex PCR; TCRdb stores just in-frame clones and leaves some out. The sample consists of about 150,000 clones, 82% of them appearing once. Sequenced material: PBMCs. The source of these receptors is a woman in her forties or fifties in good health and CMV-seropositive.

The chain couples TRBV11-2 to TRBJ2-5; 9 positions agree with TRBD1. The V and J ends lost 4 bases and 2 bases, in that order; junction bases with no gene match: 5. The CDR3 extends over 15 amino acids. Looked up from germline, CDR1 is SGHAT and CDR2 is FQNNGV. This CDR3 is CASSSGQGGQETQYF. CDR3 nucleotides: TGTGCCAGCAGCTCGGGACAGGGAGGGCAAGAGACCCAGTACTTC.

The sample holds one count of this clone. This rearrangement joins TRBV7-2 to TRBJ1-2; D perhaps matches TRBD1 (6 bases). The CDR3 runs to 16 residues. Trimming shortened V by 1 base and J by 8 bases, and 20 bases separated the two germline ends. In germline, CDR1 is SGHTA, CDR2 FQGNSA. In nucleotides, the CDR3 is TGTGCCAGCAGCTTAGACGCCCCGGGGGGCGCCGACGGCTACACCTTC. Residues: CASSLDAPGGADGYTF.

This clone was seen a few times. This CDR3 reads CASSLWDSISPLHF. CDR3 DNA: TGTGCCAGCAGCCTGTGGGACAGCATTTCACCCCTCCACTTT. V usage is TRBV11-2 and J usage is TRBJ1-6; 7 nucleotides align to TRBD1. The CDR3 consists of 14 residues. CDR1 and CDR2 (germline): SGHAT, FQNNGV. The V segment lost 5 bases and the J segment 9 bases; nucleotides outside the gene matches: 7.

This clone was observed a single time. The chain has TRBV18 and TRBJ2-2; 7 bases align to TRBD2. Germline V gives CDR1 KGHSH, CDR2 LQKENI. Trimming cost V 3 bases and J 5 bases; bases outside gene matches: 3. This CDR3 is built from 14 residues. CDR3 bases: TGTGCCAGCTCACCGAACGGGGGGACCGGGGAGCTGTTTTTT. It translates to CASSPNGGTGELFF.